This T cell receptor beta chain emerged from a study of CD8 T cells in Susac syndrome. Study results and limitations: In its TCR sequencing and HLA analysis, the study acknowledged that the number of individuals was relatively small.

Trimming stripped 9 bases from V and 4 bases from J, with 13 bases between. This CDR3 has 13 residues. Germline V lookup: CDR1 MNHEY, CDR2 SMNVEV (reference sequence). Random hexamers were used to reverse transcribe an amount of about 0.5 to 1 ug RNA. Using its own MiXCR run on the immunoSEQ multiplex PCR reads, TCRdb lists one record per CDR3 protein. The table records fewer than 200,000 distinct CDR3 sequences, approximately 95% of them present only once. On this clonotype: Its antigen is currently unknown.

The clonotype comes from a human donor with multiple sclerosis. What was sequenced was CD8+ T cells from PBMCs. The rearrangement joins TRBV27 to TRBJ1-5; the D gene is possibly TRBD1 (5 bases). CDR3 region: CASRDGTNQPQHF. The DNA of the CDR3 is TGTGCCAGTCGGGACGGTACAAATCAGCCCCAGCATTTT.